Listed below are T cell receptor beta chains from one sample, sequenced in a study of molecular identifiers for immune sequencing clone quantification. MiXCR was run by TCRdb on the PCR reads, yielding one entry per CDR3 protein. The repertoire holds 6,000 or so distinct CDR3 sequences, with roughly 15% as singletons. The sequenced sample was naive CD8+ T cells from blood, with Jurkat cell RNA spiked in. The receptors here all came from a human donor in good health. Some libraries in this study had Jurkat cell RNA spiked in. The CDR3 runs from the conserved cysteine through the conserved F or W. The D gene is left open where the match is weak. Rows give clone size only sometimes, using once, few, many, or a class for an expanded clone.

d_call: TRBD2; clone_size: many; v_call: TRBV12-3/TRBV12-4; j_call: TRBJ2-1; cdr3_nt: TGTGCCAGCAGGACCGTGCTAGCGGACTCCTACAATGAGCAGTTCTTC; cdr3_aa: CASRTVLADSYNEQFF
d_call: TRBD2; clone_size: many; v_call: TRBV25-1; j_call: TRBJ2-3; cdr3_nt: TGTGCCAGCAGCGGGACTAGCGGGCATTGCACAGATACGCAGTATTTT; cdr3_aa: CASSGTSGHCTDTQYF
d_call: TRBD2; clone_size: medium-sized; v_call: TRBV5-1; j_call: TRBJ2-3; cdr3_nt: TGCGCCAGCAGAACGACTAGCGGGGGGCCCCTGGATACGCAGTATTTT; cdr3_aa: CASRTTSGGPLDTQYF
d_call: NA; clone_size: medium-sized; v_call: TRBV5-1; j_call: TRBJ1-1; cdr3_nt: TGCGCCAGCAGCTCCTTTGGACAGACCATGAACACTGAAGCTTTCTTT; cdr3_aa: CASSSFGQTMNTEAFF
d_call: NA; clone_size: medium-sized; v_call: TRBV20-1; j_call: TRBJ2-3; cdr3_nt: TGCAGTACGGGATCACTATACTCAGATACGCAGTATTTT; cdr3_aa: CSTGSLYSDTQYF
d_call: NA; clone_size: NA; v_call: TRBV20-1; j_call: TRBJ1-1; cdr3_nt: TGCAGTGGCGGTCAGGGGTCGGACACTGAAGCTTTCTTT; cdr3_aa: CSGGQGSDTEAFF
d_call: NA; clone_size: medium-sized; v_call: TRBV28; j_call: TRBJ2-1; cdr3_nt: TGTGCCAGCGGGACGGCCGGGGCCTACAATGAGCAGTTCTTC; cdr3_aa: CASGTAGAYNEQFF
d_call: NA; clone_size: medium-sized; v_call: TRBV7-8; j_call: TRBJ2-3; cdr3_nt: TGTGCCAGCAGCTTATACGGCGGGCGGGCGGATACGCAGTATTTT; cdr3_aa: CASSLYGGRADTQYF
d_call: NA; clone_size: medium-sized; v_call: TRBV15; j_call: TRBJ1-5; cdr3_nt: TGTGCCACCAGCAGAGATTTAGGGCAGAATCAGCCCCAGCATTTT; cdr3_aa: CATSRDLGQNQPQHF
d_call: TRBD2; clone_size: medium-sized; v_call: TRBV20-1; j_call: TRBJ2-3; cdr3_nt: TGCAGTGCTAGAGATGGGACTAGCGGGGCCCGGATCACAGATACGCAGTATTTT; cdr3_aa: CSARDGTSGARITDTQYF
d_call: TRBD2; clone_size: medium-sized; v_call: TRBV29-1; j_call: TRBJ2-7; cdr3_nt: TGCAGCGTTGAGTTTGCGGGAGTTTCCTACGAGCAGTACTTC; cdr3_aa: CSVEFAGVSYEQYF
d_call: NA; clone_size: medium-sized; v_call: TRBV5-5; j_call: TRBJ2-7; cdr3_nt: TGTGCCAGCAGCTTGGATGGGACGGGGATAATCGAGCAGTACTTC; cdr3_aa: CASSLDGTGIIEQYF
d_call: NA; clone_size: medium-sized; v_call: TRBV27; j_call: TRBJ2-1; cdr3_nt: TGTGCCAGCAGTTTATATGGGGGAGGTAACTCCTACAATGAGCAGTTCTTC; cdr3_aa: CASSLYGGGNSYNEQFF
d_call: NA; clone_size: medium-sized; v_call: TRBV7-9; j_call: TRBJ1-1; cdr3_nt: TGTGCCAGCAGCCCCTTCTCCATGGGACAGAACACTGAAGCTTTCTTT; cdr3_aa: CASSPFSMGQNTEAFF
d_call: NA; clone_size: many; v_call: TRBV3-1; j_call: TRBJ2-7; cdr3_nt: TGTGCCAGCAGCCAAACTCCGGACGGGACCTACGAGCAGTACTTC; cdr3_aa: CASSQTPDGTYEQYF
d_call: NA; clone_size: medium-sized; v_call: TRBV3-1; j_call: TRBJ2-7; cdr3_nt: TGTGCCAGCAGCCGACCGGGGGCTGGCGAGCAGTACTTC; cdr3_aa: CASSRPGAGEQYF
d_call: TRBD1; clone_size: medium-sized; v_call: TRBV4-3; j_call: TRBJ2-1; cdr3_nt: TGCGCCAGCAGCCCGAATAGCCCCGGGACAGGGAGTCGTTACAATGAGCAGTTCTTC; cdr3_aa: CASSPNSPGTGSRYNEQFF
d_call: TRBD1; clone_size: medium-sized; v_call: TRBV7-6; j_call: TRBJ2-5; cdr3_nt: TGTGCCAGCAGCAACCGGGACAGGGAAGAGACCCAGTACTTC; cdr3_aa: CASSNRDREETQYF
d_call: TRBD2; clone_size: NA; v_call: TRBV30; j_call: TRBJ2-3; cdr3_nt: TGTGCCTGGAGTGTCGTCGGGGGGGCGCGGGATACGCAGTATTTT; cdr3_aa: CAWSVVGGARDTQYF
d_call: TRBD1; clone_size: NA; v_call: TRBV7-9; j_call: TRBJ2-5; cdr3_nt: TGTGCCAGCAGCACCAAACAGGGGGCGTTGGAGACCCAGTACTTC; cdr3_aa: CASSTKQGALETQYF
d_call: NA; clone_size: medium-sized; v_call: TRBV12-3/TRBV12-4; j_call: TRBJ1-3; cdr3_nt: TGTGCCAGCAGTACAAAAACAGGGTCCCCTGGAAACACCATATATTTT; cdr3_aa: CASSTKTGSPGNTIYF
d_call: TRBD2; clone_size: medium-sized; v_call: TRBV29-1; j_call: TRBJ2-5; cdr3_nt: TGCAGCGCTAGGACTAGCGGGAGGGCGGAGGAGACCCAGTACTTC; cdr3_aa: CSARTSGRAEETQYF
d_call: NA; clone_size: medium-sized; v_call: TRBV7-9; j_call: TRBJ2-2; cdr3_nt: TGTGCCAGCAGCTTAGCGTCCGGGGACACCGGGGAGCTGTTTTTT; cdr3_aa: CASSLASGDTGELFF
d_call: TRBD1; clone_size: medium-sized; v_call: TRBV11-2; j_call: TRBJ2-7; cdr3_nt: TGTGCCAGCAGCTTACGGACAGGGGGTACCTACGAGCAGTACTTC; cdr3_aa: CASSLRTGGTYEQYF
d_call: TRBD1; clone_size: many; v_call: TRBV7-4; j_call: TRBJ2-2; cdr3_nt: TGTGCCAGCAGTCCCGGGACAGGGAACACCGGGCAGCTCTACTTT; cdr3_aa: CASSPGTGNTGQLYF
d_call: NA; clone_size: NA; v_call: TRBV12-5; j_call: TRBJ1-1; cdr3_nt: TGTGCTAGTGGTCTCGTCGAAGGGGCTGAAGCTTTCTTT; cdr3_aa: CASGLVEGAEAFF
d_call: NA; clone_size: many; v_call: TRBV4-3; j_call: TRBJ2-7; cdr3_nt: TGCGCCAGCAGCCAAGATAGGGGGGGGTACGAGCAGTACTTC; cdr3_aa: CASSQDRGGYEQYF
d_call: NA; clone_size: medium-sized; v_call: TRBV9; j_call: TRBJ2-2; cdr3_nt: TGTGCCAGCAGCTCCCGGAGGGACGTATCCACCGGGGAGCTGTTTTTT; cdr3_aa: CASSSRRDVSTGELFF
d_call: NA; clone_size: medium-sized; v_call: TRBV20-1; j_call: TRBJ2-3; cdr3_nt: TGCAGTGCTAGAGCGGGCGCGACAGATACGCAGTATTTT; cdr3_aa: CSARAGATDTQYF
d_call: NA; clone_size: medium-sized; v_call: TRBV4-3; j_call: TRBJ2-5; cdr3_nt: TGCGCCAGCAGCCAAGGTGTGGGGGCGGGGGAGACCCAGTACTTC; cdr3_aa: CASSQGVGAGETQYF
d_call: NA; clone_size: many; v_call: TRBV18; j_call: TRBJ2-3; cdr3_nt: TGTGCCAGCTTCCCGGGACAGAGTCCCGCGGGGCGGGAAAAGTATTTT; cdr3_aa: CASFPGQSPAGREKYF
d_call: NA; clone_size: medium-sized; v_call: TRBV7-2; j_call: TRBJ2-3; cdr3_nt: TGTGCCAGCAGCTCCCCTTTTAGCACAGATACGCAGTATTTT; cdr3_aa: CASSSPFSTDTQYF
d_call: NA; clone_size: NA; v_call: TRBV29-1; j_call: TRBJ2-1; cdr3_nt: TGCAGCGTTGTACCGGACAGCAGAAATGAGCAGTTCTTC; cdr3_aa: CSVVPDSRNEQFF
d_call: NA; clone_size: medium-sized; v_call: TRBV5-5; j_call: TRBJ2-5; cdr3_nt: TGTGCCAGCAGCTTGGACCGGGTGTACCAAGAGACCCAGTACTTC; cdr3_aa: CASSLDRVYQETQYF
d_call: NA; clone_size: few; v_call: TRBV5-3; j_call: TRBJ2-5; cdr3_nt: TGTGCCAGAAGCTTGGACAGACAAGAGACCCAGTACTTC; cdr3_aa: CARSLDRQETQYF
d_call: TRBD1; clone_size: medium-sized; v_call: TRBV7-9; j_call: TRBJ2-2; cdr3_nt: TGTGCCAGCAATCCAGGGGGCACCGGGGAGCTGTTTTTT; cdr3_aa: CASNPGGTGELFF
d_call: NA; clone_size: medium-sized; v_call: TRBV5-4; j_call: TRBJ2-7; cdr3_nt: TGTGCCAGCAGCTTGCCGCAAACGAGCTCCTACGAGCAGTACTTC; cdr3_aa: CASSLPQTSSYEQYF
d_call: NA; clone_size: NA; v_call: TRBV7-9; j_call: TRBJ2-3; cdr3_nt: TGTGCCAGCAGCAATCCCCTAGCACTAATTAACACAGATACGCAGTATTTT; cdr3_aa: CASSNPLALINTDTQYF
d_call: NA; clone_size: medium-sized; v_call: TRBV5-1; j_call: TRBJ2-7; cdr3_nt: TGCGCCAGCAGTTCCGAGTCCGGGGTCGGATACGAGCAGTACTTC; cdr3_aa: CASSSESGVGYEQYF
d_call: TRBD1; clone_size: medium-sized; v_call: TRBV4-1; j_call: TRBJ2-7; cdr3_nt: TGCGCCAGCAGCCGGGGACAGGGGCGAAGCTACGAGCAGTACTTC; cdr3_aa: CASSRGQGRSYEQYF
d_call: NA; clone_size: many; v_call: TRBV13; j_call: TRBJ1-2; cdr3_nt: TGTGCCAGCAGCTTAGGAGCCCTCAGTCACTATGGCTACACCTTC; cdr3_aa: CASSLGALSHYGYTF
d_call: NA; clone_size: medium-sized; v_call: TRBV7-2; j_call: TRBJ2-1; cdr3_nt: TGTGCCAGCAGCAAGCCCCAGGGCGGAGAGCAGTTCTTC; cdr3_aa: CASSKPQGGEQFF
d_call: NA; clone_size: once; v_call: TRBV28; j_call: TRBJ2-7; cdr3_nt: TGTGCCAGCAGTTTTCGTACTGGGGGGGGGGGGGGGGGGCTCGAGCAGTACTTC; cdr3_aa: CASSFRTGGGGGGLEQYF
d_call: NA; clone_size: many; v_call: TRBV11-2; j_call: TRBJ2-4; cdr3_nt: TGTGCCAGCAGCTCCCAGGGGGCCAAAAACATTCAGTACTTC; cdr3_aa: CASSSQGAKNIQYF
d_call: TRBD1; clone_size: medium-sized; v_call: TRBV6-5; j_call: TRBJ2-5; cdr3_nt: TGTGCCAGCAAGTACAGGGGAATGGAGACCCAGTACTTC; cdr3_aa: CASKYRGMETQYF
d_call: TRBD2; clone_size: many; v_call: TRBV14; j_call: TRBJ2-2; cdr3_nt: TGTGCCAGCAGACCTGGGACTAGCGGCACCGGGGAGCTGTTTTTT; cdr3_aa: CASRPGTSGTGELFF
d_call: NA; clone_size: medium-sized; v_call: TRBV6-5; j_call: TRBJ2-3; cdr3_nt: TGTGCCAGCGCGGGCCCCACAGATACGCAGTATTTT; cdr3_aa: CASAGPTDTQYF
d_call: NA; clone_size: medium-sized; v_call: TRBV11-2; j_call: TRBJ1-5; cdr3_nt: TGTGCCAGCAGCTTCTCAGGACCTAATCAGCCCCAGCATTTT; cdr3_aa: CASSFSGPNQPQHF
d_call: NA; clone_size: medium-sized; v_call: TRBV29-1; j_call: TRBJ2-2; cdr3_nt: TGCAGCGTTGAATCAGGGAACGGGGAGCTGTTTTTT; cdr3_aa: CSVESGNGELFF
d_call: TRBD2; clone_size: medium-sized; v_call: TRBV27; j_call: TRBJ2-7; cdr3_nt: TGTGCCAGCAGTTTCTTCGGGACTAGCGGTTACTACGAGCAGTACTTC; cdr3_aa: CASSFFGTSGYYEQYF
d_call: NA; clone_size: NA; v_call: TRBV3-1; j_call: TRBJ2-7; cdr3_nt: TGTGCCAGCAGCCAAGATGTTAGCGGATACTACGAGCAGTACTTC; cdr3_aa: CASSQDVSGYYEQYF
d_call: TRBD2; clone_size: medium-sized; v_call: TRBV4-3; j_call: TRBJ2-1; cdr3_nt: TGCGCCAGCAGCCAAGTTAGCGGGTTCGGTTTGTTCTTC; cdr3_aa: CASSQVSGFGLFF
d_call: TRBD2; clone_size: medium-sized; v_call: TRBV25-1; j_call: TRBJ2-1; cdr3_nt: TGTGCCAGCAGTGAAGAGTCTAGCGGGGTGAGCTCCTACAATGAGCAGTTCTTC; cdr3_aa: CASSEESSGVSSYNEQFF
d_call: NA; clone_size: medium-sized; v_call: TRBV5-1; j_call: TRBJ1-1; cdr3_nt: TGCGCCAGCAGCGAGACGGGGGGGCCTAGGAACACTGAAGCTTTCTTT; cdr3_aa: CASSETGGPRNTEAFF
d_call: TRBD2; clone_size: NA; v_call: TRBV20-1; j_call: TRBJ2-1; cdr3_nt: TGCAGTGCTAGACTTAGCGGGGGGCTCAGTAAGCAGTCCTTC; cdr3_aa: CSARLSGGLSKQSF
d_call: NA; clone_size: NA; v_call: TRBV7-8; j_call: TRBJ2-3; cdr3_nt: TGTGCCAGCAGCTTAGGGGCAGGGTCAGATACGCAGTATTTT; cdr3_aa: CASSLGAGSDTQYF